This is a list of T cell receptor beta chains from one sample in a study of untreated major depressive disorder. Data came from immunoSEQ multiplex PCR; TCRdb stores just in-frame clones and leaves some out. The sample shows 10,000 to 15,000 clones, 80% to 95% of them seen only once. Specimen: CD4+ T cells from PBMCs. Receptors were obtained from a man aged 25-45 years with major depressive disorder. Both conserved end residues are part of each CDR3. The order of the fields is D gene, J gene, clone size, V gene, CDR3 DNA, CDR3 protein. The D gene is left open where the match is weak. Clone sizes are given selectively: once, few, many, or a class where the clone is expanded.

d_gene: TRBD2; j_gene: TRBJ2-5; abundance: -; v_gene: TRBV6-8; CDR3nt: TGTGCCAGCAGTTCACGGCGGGGGGTGCCCTTAGCGGAGACCCAGTACTTC; CDR3aa: CASSSRRGVPLAETQYF
d_gene: TRBD2; j_gene: TRBJ2-3; abundance: -; v_gene: TRBV5-1; CDR3nt: TGCGCCAGCAGCCCAACTAGCGGGGGGGCAACAGATACGCAGTATTTT; CDR3aa: CASSPTSGGATDTQYF
d_gene: -; j_gene: TRBJ1-1; abundance: -; v_gene: TRBV11-2; CDR3nt: TGTGCCAGCAGCTGGGCCGGAGGGAACACTGAAGCTTTCTTT; CDR3aa: CASSWAGGNTEAFF
d_gene: -; j_gene: TRBJ1-6; abundance: -; v_gene: TRBV6-1; CDR3nt: TGTGCCAGCAGGACCCGGGACTATAATTCACCCCTCCACTTT; CDR3aa: CASRTRDYNSPLHF
d_gene: TRBD1; j_gene: TRBJ1-4; abundance: -; v_gene: TRBV6-5; CDR3nt: TGTGCCAGCAGTTACTCGTACAGGGGGGATGAAAAACTGTTTTTT; CDR3aa: CASSYSYRGDEKLFF
d_gene: -; j_gene: TRBJ1-1; abundance: few; v_gene: TRBV27; CDR3nt: TGTGCCAGCAGTCCGCGAGGGGTCACTGAAGCTTTCTTT; CDR3aa: CASSPRGVTEAFF
d_gene: TRBD2; j_gene: TRBJ2-7; abundance: -; v_gene: TRBV11-2; CDR3nt: TGTGCCAGCAGCTCCCCCGGGAGGTATACCTACGAGCAGTACTTC; CDR3aa: CASSSPGRYTYEQYF
d_gene: -; j_gene: TRBJ2-5; abundance: -; v_gene: TRBV5-1; CDR3nt: TGCGCCAGCAGCCCCGACCCCCGTGAGACCCAGTACTTC; CDR3aa: CASSPDPRETQYF
d_gene: TRBD1; j_gene: TRBJ1-2; abundance: -; v_gene: TRBV19; CDR3nt: TGTGCCAGTAGTAGACAGGGGGCCTATGGCTACACCTTC; CDR3aa: CASSRQGAYGYTF
d_gene: -; j_gene: TRBJ1-2; abundance: once; v_gene: TRBV28; CDR3nt: TGTGCCAGCAGCATGGGACGGCTATATGGCTACACCTTC; CDR3aa: CASSMGRLYGYTF
d_gene: -; j_gene: TRBJ1-2; abundance: -; v_gene: TRBV7-3; CDR3nt: TGTGCCAGCAGCTTAACATCGGGGTACGGCTACACCTTC; CDR3aa: CASSLTSGYGYTF
d_gene: TRBD1; j_gene: TRBJ2-3; abundance: -; v_gene: TRBV29-1; CDR3nt: TGCAGCGCAGCCGTACAGGGGAAAACAGATACGCAGTATTTT; CDR3aa: CSAAVQGKTDTQYF
d_gene: TRBD2; j_gene: TRBJ2-3; abundance: -; v_gene: TRBV5-1; CDR3nt: TGCGCCAGCAGCTCACGGGGCGGAGCGGGGGATACGCAGTATTTT; CDR3aa: CASSSRGGAGDTQYF
d_gene: -; j_gene: TRBJ1-6; abundance: -; v_gene: TRBV6-6; CDR3nt: TGTGCCAGCAGTTACTTCCAGAATAATTCACCCCTCCACTTT; CDR3aa: CASSYFQNNSPLHF